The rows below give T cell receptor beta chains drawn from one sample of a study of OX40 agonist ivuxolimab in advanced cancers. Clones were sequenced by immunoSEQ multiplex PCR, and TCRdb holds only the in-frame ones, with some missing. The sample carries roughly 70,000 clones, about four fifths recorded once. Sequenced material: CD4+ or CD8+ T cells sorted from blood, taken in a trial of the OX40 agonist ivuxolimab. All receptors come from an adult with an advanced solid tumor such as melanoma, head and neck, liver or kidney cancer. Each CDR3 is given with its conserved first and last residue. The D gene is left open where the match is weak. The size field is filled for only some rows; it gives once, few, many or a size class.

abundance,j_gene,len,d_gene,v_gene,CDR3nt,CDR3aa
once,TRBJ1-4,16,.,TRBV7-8,TGTGCCAGCAGCTTAGGTGGGCCAGGGGTTATCGAAAAACTGTTTTTT,CASSLGGPGVIEKLFF
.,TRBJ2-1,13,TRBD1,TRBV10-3,TGTGCCATCACAGGGACAGACTACAATGAGCAGTTCTTC,CAITGTDYNEQFF
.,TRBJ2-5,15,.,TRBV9,TGTGCCAGCAGCGTATTAGGGGGGTCCCAAGAGACCCAGTACTTC,CASSVLGGSQETQYF
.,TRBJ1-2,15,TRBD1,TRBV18,TGTGCCAGCTCGCGGGGGACAGGGGCGGCGGATGGCTACACCTTC,CASSRGTGAADGYTF
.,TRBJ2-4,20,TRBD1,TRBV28,TGTGCCAGCAGTGAGGACAGGGGGCTTTTTTCTACGATAGCCAAAAACATTCAGTACTTC,CASSEDRGLFSTIAKNIQYF
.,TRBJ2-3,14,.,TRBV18,TGTGCCAGCTCACCACAGGGTGGCCCAGATACGCAGTATTTT,CASSPQGGPDTQYF
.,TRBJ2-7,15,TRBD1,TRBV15,TGTGCCACCAGCAGGACCGGACAGGGACTCTACGAGCAGTACTTC,CATSRTGQGLYEQYF
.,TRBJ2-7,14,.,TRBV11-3,TGTGCCAGCAGCGAAGGGGGACACCCCTACGAGCAGTACTTC,CASSEGGHPYEQYF
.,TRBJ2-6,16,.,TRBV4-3,TGCGCCAGCAGCCAAGTTGGAGGCGCAGGGGCCAACGTCCTGACTTTC,CASSQVGGAGANVLTF
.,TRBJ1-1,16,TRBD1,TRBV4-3,TGCGCCAGCAGCCAAGATGGGGACAGAGTGAACACTGAAGCTTTCTTT,CASSQDGDRVNTEAFF
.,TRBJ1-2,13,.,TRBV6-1,TGTGCCAGCAGTGTTGGGGAAAACTATGGCTACACCTTC,CASSVGENYGYTF
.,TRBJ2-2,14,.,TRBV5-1,TGCGCCAGCAGCTTCGAATCTCCCACCGGGGAGCTGTTTTTT,CASSFESPTGELFF
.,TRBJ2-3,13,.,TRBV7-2,TGTGCCAGCAGCTTAGACCGGACAGATACGCAGTATTTT,CASSLDRTDTQYF
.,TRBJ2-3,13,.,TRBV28,TGTGCCAGCAGTTTTCTTGGCGCAGATACGCAGTATTTT,CASSFLGADTQYF
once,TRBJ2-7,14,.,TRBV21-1,TGTGCCAGCAGCAAAGGATGGACGGAATGCGAGCAGTACTTC,CASSKGWTECEQYF
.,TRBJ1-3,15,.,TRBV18,TGTGCCAGCTCACCAGGACGGGGCCCCGGAAACACCATATATTTT,CASSPGRGPGNTIYF
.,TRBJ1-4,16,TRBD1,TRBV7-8,TGTGCCAGCAGCCCTCGCACAGGGGGCGCGGGGGAAAAACTGTTTTTT,CASSPRTGGAGEKLFF
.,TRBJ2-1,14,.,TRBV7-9,TGTGCCAGCAGCGGAGAGGTCGCCCCGGGCGAGCAGTTCTTC,CASSGEVAPGEQFF
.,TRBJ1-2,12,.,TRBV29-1,TGCAGCGTTGAACCAGGGCTGGATGGCTACACCTTC,CSVEPGLDGYTF
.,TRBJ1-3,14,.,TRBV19,TGTGCCAGTAGTTCCGCGGGATCCGGAAACACCATATATTTT,CASSSAGSGNTIYF
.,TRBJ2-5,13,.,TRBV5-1,TGCGCCAGCAGCAAGGAGTCACAAGAGACCCAGTACTTC,CASSKESQETQYF
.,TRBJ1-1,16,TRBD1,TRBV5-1,TGCGCCAGCAGCTACGGGACAGGGGGCGCGAACACTGAAGCTTTCTTT,CASSYGTGGANTEAFF
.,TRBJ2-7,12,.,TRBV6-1,TGTGCCAGCAGTACAGGGCGATACGAGCAGTACTTC,CASSTGRYEQYF
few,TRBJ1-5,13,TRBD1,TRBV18,TGTGCCAGCTCCCTTCAGGGGGGCGAGCCCCAGCATTTT,CASSLQGGEPQHF
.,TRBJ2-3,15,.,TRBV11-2,TGTGCCAGCAGCTTATTTTTATCAGGGGATGATACGCAGTATTTT,CASSLFLSGDDTQYF
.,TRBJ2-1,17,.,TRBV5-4,TGTGCCAGCAGCCCCCTAATTGCCGGGATCATAGGAGGTGAGCAGTTCTTC,CASSPLIAGIIGGEQFF
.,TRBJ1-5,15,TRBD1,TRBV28,TGTGCCAGCAGTTTAGAGGCAGGGGGCGGTCAGCCCCAGCATTTT,CASSLEAGGGQPQHF
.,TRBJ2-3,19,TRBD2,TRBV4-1,TGCGCCAGCAGCCAAGGGGGAATACTAGCGGGGGGAAACACAGATACGCAGTATTTT,CASSQGGILAGGNTDTQYF
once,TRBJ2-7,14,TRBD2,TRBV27,TGTGCCAGCAGACCCGGGACTAGCGGGATTAAGCAGTACTTC,CASRPGTSGIKQYF
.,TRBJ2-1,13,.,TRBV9,TGTGCCAGCAGCGTATCCGAGGGCAATGAGCAGTTCTTC,CASSVSEGNEQFF
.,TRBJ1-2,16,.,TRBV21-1,TGTGCCAGCAGCACCCCGACTCACAGGGGCTATAAGGGCTACACCTTC,CASSTPTHRGYKGYTF
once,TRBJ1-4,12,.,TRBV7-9,TGTGCCAGCAGTCTAATGGGAGAAAAACTGTTTTTT,CASSLMGEKLFF
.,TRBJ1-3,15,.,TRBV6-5,TGTGCCAGCAGCCCCGGACAGTTCACTGGAAACACCATATATTTT,CASSPGQFTGNTIYF
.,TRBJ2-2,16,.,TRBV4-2,TGTGCCAGCAGCCAAGAGTTAAGACTAAACACCGGGGAGCTGTTTTTT,CASSQELRLNTGELFF
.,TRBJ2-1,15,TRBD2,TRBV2,TGTGCCAGCTCGGAGAAGACTAGCGGCTACAATGAGCAGTTCTTC,CASSEKTSGYNEQFF
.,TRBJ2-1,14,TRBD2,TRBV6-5,TGTGCCAGCAGCCAAATGGGGGGGAGGGCTGAGCAGTTCTTC,CASSQMGGRAEQFF
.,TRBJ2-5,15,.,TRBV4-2,TGTGCCAGCAGCCAAGAAGGACGTCAGGGAGAGACCCAGTACTTC,CASSQEGRQGETQYF
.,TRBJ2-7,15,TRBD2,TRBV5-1,TGCGCCAGCAACCCAACGGGGGGGGCCACCTACGAGCAGTACTTC,CASNPTGGATYEQYF
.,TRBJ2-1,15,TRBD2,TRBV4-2,TGTGCCAGCAGCGAAGTAGCGGGGGGGCCGGGTGAGCAGTTCTTC,CASSEVAGGPGEQFF
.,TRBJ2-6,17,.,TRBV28,TGTGCCAGCAGTTTTCGTGGGGGGAGCTCTGGGGCCAACGTCCTGACTTTC,CASSFRGGSSGANVLTF
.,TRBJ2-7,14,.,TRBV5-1,TGCGCCAGCAGCTTGGGGGCGGCAGCCTACGAGCAGTACTTC,CASSLGAAAYEQYF
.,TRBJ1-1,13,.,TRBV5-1,TGCGCCAGCAGCTTGACAATGAACACTGAAGCTTTCTTT,CASSLTMNTEAFF
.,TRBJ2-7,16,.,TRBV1,TGCACCAGCAGCCCAGGACTAGCGGGACACTCCTACGAGCAGTACTTC,CTSSPGLAGHSYEQYF
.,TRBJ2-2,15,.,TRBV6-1,TGTACCAGCAGTTCCCGACAGCGAGGGACCGGGGAGCTGTTTTTT,CTSSSRQRGTGELFF
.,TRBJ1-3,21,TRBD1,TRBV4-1,TGCGCCAGCAGCCAAGATCCCCGGAAGGCTCCGGGACAGGGTTTTGGAAACACCATATATTTT,CASSQDPRKAPGQGFGNTIYF
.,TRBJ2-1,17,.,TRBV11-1,TGTGCCAGCAGCTTAGAACTTGCGCGGGGGCCCTACAATGAGCAGTTCTTC,CASSLELARGPYNEQFF
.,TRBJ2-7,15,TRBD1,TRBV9,TGTGCCAGCAGCGTAGGGCAGGGGGTCGGGTACGAGCAGTACTTC,CASSVGQGVGYEQYF
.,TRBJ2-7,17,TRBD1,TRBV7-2,TGTGCCAGCAGCTTACCTCTAGGACAGGGGGCGAGGTACGAGCAGTACTTC,CASSLPLGQGARYEQYF
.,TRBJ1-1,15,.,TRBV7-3,TGTGCCAGCAGCTTATCGAGGGCAGGGGACACTGAAGCTTTCTTT,CASSLSRAGDTEAFF
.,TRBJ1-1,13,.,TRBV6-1,TGTGCCAGCAGTGATCAGGCTAACACTGAAGCTTTCTTT,CASSDQANTEAFF
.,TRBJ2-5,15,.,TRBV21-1,TGTGCCAGGGAACCGGAACAGGGATCCCAAGAGACCCAGTACTTC,CAREPEQGSQETQYF
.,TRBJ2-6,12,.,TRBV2,TGTGCCTCTGAGGAGGGGGCCAACGTCCTGACTTTC,CASEEGANVLTF